This record looks at one TCR beta chain sequence and its context. Its target is not known. The sample originates from a study of T cell responses to AZD1222 COVID-19 vaccine. The protocol was immunoSEQ multiplex PCR, while the TCRdb copy is restricted to in-frame clones and leaves out a portion. Of approximately 170,000 clones listed, around 87% are singletons. The V gene end was trimmed by 0 bases and the J gene end by 5 bases; junction bases not matched to a gene: 7. The CDR3 spans 16 residues. Germline CDR1 and CDR2: MNHNY and SVGAGI (reference sequence). General study findings and limits: Clonal diversity may have been underestimated in mostly white British donors. Spike-specific TCR breadth and depth both grew after two AZD1222 doses.

The material sequenced was peripheral blood, taken on day 0 of AZD1222 vaccination. The sequence was obtained from an adult in good health. The genes are TRBV6-6 and TRBJ2-1; 7 positions match TRBD2. This CDR3 reads CASSYSFMGGNNEQFF. CDR3 sequence (DNA): TGTGCCAGCAGTTACTCGTTTATGGGAGGGAACAATGAGCAGTTCTTC.